This T cell receptor beta chain was profiled in a study of graft-versus-host responses after intestinal transplantation. Study-wide context: Anti-thymocyte globulin induction, then tacrolimus and steroids for about three years, went to all recipients. Broader study findings: Recipient marrow showed GvH clones, some seen first in ileum or blood.

As for this clone: The antigen is not known.

Sequencing used immunoSEQ multiplex PCR; TCRdb keeps in-frame clones, though not all of them. In the table there are roughly 110,000 clones, around 90% of which are singletons. Germline lookup yields CDR1 SNHLY and CDR2 FYNNEI. V was cut by 11 bases and J by 0 bases, with 7 bases left in between. The CDR3 is 11 residues long. The gene calls are TRBV2 and TRBJ1-1; D ambiguous. The specimen comprised unstimulated CD4+ T cells sorted from spleen or lymph node cells, sampled before transplant. This receptor was identified in a human donor who was the organ donor for an intestinal transplant. CDR3 in amino acids: CADVLNTEAFF. The CDR3 nucleotides read TGTGCCGACGTCTTGAACACTGAAGCTTTCTTT.